The 10 T cell receptor beta chains below all came from one sample that was sequenced in a study of OX40 agonist ivuxolimab in advanced cancers. The protocol was immunoSEQ multiplex PCR, while the TCRdb copy is restricted to in-frame clones and leaves out a portion. Of tens of thousands of clones in the sample, around nine tenths were seen once. Sample: CD4+ or CD8+ T cells sorted from blood, taken in a trial of the OX40 agonist ivuxolimab. These receptors originate from an adult with an advanced solid tumor such as melanoma, head and neck, liver or kidney cancer.

This chain joins TRBV12-5 and TRBJ2-1; D might be TRBD1 or TRBD2, each matching 5 bases. The germline CDR1 and CDR2 sequences are LGHNT and FRNRAP. V lost 7 bases, J lost 0 bases, and 19 bases lay in between. The CDR3 has 17 residues. The CDR3 protein is CASDSRDVESSYNEQFF. In DNA, the CDR3 is TGTGCTAGTGATTCCCGGGACGTTGAGAGCTCCTACAATGAGCAGTTCTTC.

This sequence joins TRBV5-1 and TRBJ2-3, with 11 nucleotides matching TRBD2. Germline CDR1 is SGHRS and CDR2 is YFSETQ. V trimming: 4 bases; J trimming: 3 bases; junction bases outside the gene matches: 4. This CDR3 comprises 15 residues. CDR3 sequence reads: CASSGGLAETDTQYF. CDR3 DNA: TGCGCCAGCAGCGGGGGACTAGCGGAAACAGATACGCAGTATTTT.

The chain couples TRBV7-2 to TRBJ2-3; possible D gene TRBD2, 5 bases. Trimming took off 3 bases at V and 0 bases at J, with 10 bases between the two ends. This CDR3 has 15 amino acids. The germline V gene has CDR1 SGHTA and CDR2 FQGNSA. The CDR3 sequence: CASSFGVPSTDTQYF. The CDR3 coding sequence is TGTGCCAGCAGCTTCGGGGTTCCTAGCACAGATACGCAGTATTTT.

This sequence joins TRBV2 and TRBJ2-7, with 8 bases lining up with TRBD2. CDR1 SNHLY and CDR2 FYNNEI come from the germline V gene. With V trimmed by 2 bases and J by 6 bases, 12 bases remained unmatched. The CDR3 has 16 residues. In DNA form, the CDR3 reads TGTGCCAGCAGTGAAATGCGAGCGGGGGCAAGCGGCGAGCAGTACTTC. Protein: CASSEMRAGASGEQYF.

The chain couples TRBV7-2 to TRBJ2-1; D is unresolved. CDR1 is SGHTA and CDR2 is FQGNSA in the germline V gene. The CDR3 consists of 15 residues. Trimming shortened V by 1 base and J by 2 bases, and 9 bases separated the two germline ends. CDR3 region: CASSLEAGAYNEQFF. The CDR3 region has the DNA TGTGCCAGCAGCTTAGAGGCAGGAGCCTACAATGAGCAGTTCTTC. The full variable domain, completed using reference TRBV7-2 and TRBJ2-1, is GAGVSQSPSNKVTEKGKDVELRCDPISGHTALYWYRQSLGQGLEFLIYFQGNSAPDKSGLPSDRFSAERTGGSVSTLTIQRTQQEDSAVYLCASSLEAGAYNEQFFGPGTRLTVL.

The chain links TRBV19 to TRBJ2-3; unclear D gene. This CDR3 has 13 amino acids. V was pared by 7 bases and J by 0 bases, with 8 bases between. Germline V gene lookup returns CDR1 LNHDA and CDR2 SQIVND (reference sequence). CDR3 in DNA: TGTGCCAGTACCCGAGACAGCACAGATACGCAGTATTTT. This encodes CASTRDSTDTQYF.

The J gene is TRBJ2-1, the V gene TRBV5-1, with 11 nucleotides matching TRBD2. The V gene end was trimmed by 4 bases and the J gene end by 5 bases; junction bases not matched to a gene: 8. The CDR3 is 16 amino acids. Germline V lookup: CDR1 SGHRS, CDR2 YFSETQ. The CDR3 here is CASSGPTSGKDNEQFF. The CDR3 bases are TGCGCCAGCAGCGGACCGACTAGCGGGAAAGACAATGAGCAGTTCTTC.

V gene TRBV6-1 combines with J gene TRBJ1-5, with D hard to call. From germline, CDR1 is MNHNS and CDR2 SASEGT. V was cut by 6 bases and J by 3 bases, with 12 bases left in between. The CDR3 consists of 14 residues. This chain's CDR3 is CASRDRENNQPQHF. CDR3 sequence (DNA): TGTGCCAGCAGAGACCGGGAAAACAATCAGCCCCAGCATTTT.

V is TRBV18 and J is TRBJ2-6, with D uncertain. The germline V and J ends were trimmed by 3 bases and 0 bases, with 6 bases remaining between them. Germline values: CDR1 KGHSH, CDR2 LQKENI. CDR3 length: 15 residues. The CDR3 region is CASSPAISGANVLTF. CDR3 DNA sequence: TGTGCCAGCTCACCGGCGATCTCTGGGGCCAACGTCCTGACTTTC.

The V call is TRBV10-3, the J call TRBJ2-7, with unresolved D. Trimming removed 4 bases from V and 3 bases from J, with 10 bases in between. The length of the CDR3 is 13 residues. Germline CDR1 ENHRY, CDR2 SYGVKD. The CDR3, as DNA: TGTGCCATCAGTGCTAGGGAAGACTACGAGCAGTACTTC. Its translation: CAISAREDYEQYF.